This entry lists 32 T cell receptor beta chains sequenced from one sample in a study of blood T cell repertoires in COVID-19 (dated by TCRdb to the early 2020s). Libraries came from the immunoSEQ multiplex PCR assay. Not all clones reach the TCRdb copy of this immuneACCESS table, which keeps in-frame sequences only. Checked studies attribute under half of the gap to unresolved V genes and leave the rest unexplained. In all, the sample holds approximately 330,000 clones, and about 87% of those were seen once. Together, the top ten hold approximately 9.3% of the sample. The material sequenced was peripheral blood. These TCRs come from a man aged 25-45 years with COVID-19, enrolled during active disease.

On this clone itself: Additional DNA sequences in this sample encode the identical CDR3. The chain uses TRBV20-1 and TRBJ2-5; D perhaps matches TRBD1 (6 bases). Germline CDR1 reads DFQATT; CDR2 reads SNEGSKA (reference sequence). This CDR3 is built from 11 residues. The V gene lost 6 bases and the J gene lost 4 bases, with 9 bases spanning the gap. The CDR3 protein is CSATGRETQYF. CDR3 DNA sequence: TGCAGTGCCACAGGGAGAGAGACCCAGTACTTC.

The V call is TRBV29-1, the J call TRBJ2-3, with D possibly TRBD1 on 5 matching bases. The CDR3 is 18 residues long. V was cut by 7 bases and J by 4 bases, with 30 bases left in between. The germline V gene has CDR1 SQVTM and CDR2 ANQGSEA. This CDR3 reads CSAHAPATDYIRADTQYF. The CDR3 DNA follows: TGCAGCGCCCACGCCCCCGCGACAGATTACATTAGGGCAGATACGCAGTATTTT.

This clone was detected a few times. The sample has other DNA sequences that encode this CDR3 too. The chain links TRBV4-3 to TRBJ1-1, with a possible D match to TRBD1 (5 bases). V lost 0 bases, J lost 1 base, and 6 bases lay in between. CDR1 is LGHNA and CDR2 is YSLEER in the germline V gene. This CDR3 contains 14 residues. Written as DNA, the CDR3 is TGCGCCAGCAGCCAAGAAACAGGGAACACTGAAGCTTTCTTT. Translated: CASSQETGNTEAFF.

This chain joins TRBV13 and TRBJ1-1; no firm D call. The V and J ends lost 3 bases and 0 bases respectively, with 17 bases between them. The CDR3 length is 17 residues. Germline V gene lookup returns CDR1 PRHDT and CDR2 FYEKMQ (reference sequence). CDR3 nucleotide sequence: TGTGCCAGCAGCTTCAACAGCTATTCTACAGTGAACACTGAAGCTTTCTTT. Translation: CASSFNSYSTVNTEAFF. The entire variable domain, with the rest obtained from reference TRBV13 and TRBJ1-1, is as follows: AAGVIQSPRHLIKEKRETATLKCYPIPRHDTVYWYQQGPGQDPQFLISFYEKMQSDKGSIPDRFSAQQFSDYHSELNMSSLELGDSALYFCASSFNSYSTVNTEAFFGQGTRLTVV.

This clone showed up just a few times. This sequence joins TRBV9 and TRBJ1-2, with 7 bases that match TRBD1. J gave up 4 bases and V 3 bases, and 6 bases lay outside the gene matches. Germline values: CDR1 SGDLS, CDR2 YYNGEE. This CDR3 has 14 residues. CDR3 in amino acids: CASSGAQGGYGYTF. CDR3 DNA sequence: TGTGCCAGCAGCGGTGCCCAGGGGGGCTATGGCTACACCTTC. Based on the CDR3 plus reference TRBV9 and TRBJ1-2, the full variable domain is DSGVTQTPKHLITATGQRVTLRCSPRSGDLSVYWYQQSLDQGLQFLIQYYNGEERAKGNILERFSAQQFPDLHSELNLSSLELGDSALYFCASSGAQGGYGYTFGSGTRLTVV.

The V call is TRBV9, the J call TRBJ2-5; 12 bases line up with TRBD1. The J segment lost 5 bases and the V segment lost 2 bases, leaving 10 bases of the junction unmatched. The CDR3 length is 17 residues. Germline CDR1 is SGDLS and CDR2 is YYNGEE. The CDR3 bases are TGTGCCAGCAGCGTGGGACAGGGGGCGCGTCGTATGGAGACCCAGTACTTC. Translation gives CASSVGQGARRMETQYF.

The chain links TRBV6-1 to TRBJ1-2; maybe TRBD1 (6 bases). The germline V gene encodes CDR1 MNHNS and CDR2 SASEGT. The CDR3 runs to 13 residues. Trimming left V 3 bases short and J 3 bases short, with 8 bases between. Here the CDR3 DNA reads TGTGCCAGCAGTGATGGACAGTACTATGGCTACACCTTC. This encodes CASSDGQYYGYTF.

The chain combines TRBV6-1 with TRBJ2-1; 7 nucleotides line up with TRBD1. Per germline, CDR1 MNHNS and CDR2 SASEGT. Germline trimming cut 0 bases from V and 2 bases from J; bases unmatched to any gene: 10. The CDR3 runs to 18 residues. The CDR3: CASSEALRQGVTYNEQFF. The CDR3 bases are TGTGCCAGCAGTGAAGCGCTTCGACAGGGAGTCACCTACAATGAGCAGTTCTTC.

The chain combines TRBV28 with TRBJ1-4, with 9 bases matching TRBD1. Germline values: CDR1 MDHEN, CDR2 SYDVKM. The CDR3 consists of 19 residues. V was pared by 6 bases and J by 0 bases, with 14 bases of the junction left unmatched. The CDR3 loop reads CASRIGTGNFLATNEKLFF. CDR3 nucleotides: TGTGCCAGCAGGATAGGGACAGGGAATTTTTTAGCAACTAATGAAAAACTGTTTTTT.

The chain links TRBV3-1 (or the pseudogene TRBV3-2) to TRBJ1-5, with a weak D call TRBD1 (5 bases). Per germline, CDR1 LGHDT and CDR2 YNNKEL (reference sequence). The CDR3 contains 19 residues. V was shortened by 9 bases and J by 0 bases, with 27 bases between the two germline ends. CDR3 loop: CARSGYRRREAYSNQPQHF. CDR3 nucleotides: TGTGCCAGGTCGGGTTACAGGCGCCGGGAGGCTTATAGCAATCAGCCCCAGCATTTT.

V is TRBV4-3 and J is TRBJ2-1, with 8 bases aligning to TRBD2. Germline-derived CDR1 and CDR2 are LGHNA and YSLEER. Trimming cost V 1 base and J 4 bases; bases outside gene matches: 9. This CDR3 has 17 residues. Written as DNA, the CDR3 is TGCGCCAGCAGCCAAGTTCATGCGGGAGGAGAATACAATGAGCAGTTCTTC. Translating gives CASSQVHAGGEYNEQFF.

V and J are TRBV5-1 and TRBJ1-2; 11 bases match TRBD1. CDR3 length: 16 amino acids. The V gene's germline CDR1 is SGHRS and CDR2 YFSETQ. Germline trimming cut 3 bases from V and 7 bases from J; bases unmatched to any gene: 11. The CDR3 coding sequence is TGCGCCAGCAGCTCTATCCCCGGACAGGGGGCAGTTGGCTACACCTTC. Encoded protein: CASSSIPGQGAVGYTF.

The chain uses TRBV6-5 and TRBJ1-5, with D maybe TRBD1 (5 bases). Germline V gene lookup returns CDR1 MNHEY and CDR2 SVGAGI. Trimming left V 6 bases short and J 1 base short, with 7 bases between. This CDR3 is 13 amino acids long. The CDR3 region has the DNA TGTGCCAGCAGCGGACAAAGCAATCAGCCCCAGCATTTT. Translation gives CASSGQSNQPQHF.

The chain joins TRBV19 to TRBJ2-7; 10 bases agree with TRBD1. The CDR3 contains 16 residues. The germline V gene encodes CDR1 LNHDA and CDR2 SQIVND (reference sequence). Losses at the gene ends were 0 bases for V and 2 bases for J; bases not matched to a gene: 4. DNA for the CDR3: TGTGCCAGTAGTATAGATTACGGGACAGGGGCCTACGAGCAGTACTTC. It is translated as CASSIDYGTGAYEQYF. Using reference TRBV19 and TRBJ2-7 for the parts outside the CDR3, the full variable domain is DGGITQSPKYLFRKEGQNVTLSCEQNLNHDAMYWYRQDPGQGLRLIYYSQIVNDFQKGDIAEGYSVSREKKESFPLTVTSAQKNPTAFYLCASSIDYGTGAYEQYFGPGTRLTVT.

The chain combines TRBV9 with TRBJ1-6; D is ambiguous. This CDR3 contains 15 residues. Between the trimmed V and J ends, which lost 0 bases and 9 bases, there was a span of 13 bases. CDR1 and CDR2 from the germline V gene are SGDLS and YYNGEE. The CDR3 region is CASSVDSQAGSPLHF. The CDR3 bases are TGTGCCAGCAGCGTAGACTCCCAAGCGGGTTCACCCCTCCACTTT. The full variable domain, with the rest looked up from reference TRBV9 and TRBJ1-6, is DSGVTQTPKHLITATGQRVTLRCSPRSGDLSVYWYQQSLDQGLQFLIQYYNGEERAKGNILERFSAQQFPDLHSELNLSSLELGDSALYFCASSVDSQAGSPLHFGNGTRLTVT.

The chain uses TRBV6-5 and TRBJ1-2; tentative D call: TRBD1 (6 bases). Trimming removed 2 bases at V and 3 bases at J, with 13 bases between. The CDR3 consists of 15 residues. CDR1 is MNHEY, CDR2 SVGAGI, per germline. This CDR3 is CASSYLGGGDYGYTF. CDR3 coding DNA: TGTGCCAGCAGTTACCTGGGAGGGGGGGACTATGGCTACACCTTC.

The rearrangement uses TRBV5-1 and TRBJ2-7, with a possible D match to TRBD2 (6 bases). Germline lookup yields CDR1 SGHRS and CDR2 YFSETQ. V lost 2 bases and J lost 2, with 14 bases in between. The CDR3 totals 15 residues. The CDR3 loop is CASSFSGLGTYEQYF. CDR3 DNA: TGCGCCAGCAGCTTTTCGGGACTTGGGACCTACGAGCAGTACTTC.

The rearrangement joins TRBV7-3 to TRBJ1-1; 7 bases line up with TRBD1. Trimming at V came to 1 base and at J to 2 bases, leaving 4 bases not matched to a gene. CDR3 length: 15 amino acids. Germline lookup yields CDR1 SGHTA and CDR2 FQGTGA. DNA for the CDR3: TGTGCCAGCAGCTTAATGGCAGGGGGTAACACTGAAGCTTTCTTT. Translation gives CASSLMAGGNTEAFF.

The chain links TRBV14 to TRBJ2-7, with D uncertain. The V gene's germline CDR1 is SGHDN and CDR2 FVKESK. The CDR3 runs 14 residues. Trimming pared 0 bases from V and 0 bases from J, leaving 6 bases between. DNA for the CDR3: TGTGCCAGCAGCCAAGACCGTAGCTCCTACGAGCAGTACTTC. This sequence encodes CASSQDRSSYEQYF.

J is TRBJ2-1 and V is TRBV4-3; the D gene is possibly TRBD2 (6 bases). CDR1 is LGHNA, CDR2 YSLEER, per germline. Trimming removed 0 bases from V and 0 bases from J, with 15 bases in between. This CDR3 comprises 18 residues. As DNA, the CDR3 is TGCGCCAGCAGCCAAGATCTAAGGCCTAGCGCCTCCTACAATGAGCAGTTCTTC. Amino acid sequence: CASSQDLRPSASYNEQFF.

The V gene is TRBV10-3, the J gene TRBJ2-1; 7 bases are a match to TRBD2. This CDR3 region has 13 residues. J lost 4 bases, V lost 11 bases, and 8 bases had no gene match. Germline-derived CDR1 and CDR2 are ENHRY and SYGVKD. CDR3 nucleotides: TGTGCCTCGTCTGCGGGGGAGTACAATGAGCAGTTCTTC. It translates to CASSAGEYNEQFF.

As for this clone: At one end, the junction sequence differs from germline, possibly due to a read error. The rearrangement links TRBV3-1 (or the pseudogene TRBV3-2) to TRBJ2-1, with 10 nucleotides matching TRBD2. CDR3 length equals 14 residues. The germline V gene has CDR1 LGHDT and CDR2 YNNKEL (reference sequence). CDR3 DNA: TGTGCCAGCACCCAACTTGGACTAGCGGATGAGCAGTTCTTC. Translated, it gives CASTQLGLADEQFF.

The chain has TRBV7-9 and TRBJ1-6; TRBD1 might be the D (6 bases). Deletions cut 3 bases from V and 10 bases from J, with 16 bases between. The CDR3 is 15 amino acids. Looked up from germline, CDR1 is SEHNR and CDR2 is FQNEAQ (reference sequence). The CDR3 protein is CASSFTTGRGSPLHF. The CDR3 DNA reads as TGTGCCAGCAGCTTCACCACAGGGCGGGGGTCACCCCTCCACTTT.

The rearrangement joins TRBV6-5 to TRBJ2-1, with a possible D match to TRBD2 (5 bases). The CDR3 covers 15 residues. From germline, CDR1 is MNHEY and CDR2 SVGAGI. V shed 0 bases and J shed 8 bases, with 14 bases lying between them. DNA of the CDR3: TGTGCCAGCAGTTACTCGCCGAGGGTAGTCGATGAGCAGTTCTTC. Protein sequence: CASSYSPRVVDEQFF.

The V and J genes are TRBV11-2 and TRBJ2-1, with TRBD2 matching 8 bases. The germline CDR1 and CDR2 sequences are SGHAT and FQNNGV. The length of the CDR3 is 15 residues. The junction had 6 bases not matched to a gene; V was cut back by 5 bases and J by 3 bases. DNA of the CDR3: TGTGCCAGCAGCCCCGGGGGGGCCATCTACAATGAGCAGTTCTTC. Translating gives CASSPGGAIYNEQFF.

DNA for the CDR3: TGTGCCAGCACGCGGGACGGGACAGATACGCAGTATTTT. As protein: CASTRDGTDTQYF. This chain connects TRBV6-5 to TRBJ2-3; weak D call: TRBD2 (6 bases). Per germline, CDR1 MNHEY and CDR2 SVGAGI. The germline V and J ends were trimmed by 7 bases and 3 bases, with 11 bases remaining between them. The CDR3 length is 13 residues.

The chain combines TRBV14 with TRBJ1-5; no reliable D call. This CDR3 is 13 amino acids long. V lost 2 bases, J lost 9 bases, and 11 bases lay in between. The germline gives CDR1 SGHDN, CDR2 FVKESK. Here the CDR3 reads CASSQLSTPPQHF. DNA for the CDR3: TGTGCCAGCAGCCAATTATCTACCCCGCCCCAGCATTTT.

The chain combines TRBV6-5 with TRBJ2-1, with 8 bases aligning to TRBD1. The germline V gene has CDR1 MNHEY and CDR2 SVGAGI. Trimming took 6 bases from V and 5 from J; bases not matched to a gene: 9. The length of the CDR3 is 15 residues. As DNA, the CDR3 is TGTGCCAGCAGGGCTGGACAGGGACCGGACAATGAGCAGTTCTTC. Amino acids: CASRAGQGPDNEQFF.

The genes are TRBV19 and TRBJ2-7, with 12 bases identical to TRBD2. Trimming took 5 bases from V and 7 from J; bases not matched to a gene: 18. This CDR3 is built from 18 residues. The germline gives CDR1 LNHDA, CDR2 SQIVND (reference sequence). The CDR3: CASSSSGRAPSLSYEQYF. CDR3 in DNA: TGTGCCAGTAGTTCTAGCGGGAGGGCGCCGAGCCTATCTTATGAGCAGTACTTC. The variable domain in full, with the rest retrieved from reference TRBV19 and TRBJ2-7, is DGGITQSPKYLFRKEGQNVTLSCEQNLNHDAMYWYRQDPGQGLRLIYYSQIVNDFQKGDIAEGYSVSREKKESFPLTVTSAQKNPTAFYLCASSSSGRAPSLSYEQYFGPGTRLTVT.

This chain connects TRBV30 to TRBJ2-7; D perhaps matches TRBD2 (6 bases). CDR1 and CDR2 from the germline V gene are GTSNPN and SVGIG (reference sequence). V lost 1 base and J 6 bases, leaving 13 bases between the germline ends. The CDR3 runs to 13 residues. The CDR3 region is CAWSGRELSEQYF. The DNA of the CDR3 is TGTGCCTGGAGTGGGAGGGAATTGAGCGAGCAGTACTTC. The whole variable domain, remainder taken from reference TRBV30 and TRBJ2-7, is SQTIHQWPATLVQPVGSPLSLECTVEGTSNPNLYWYRQAAGRGLQLLFYSVGIGQISSEVPQNLSASRPQDRQFILSSKKLLLSDSGFYLCAWSGRELSEQYFGPGTRLTVT.

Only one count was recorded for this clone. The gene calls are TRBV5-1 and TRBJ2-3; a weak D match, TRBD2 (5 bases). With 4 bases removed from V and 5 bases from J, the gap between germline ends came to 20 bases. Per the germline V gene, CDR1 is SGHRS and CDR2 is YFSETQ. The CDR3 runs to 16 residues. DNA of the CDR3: TGCGCCAGCAGCCCCGCCGCTAGCTCGGGGATAGATACGCAGTATTTT. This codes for CASSPAASSGIDTQYF.

The CDR3 nucleotides read TGTGCCAGCATCATACCGATGGGGCAGTCCTACGAGCAGTACTTC. It encodes CASIIPMGQSYEQYF. The chain couples TRBV28 to TRBJ2-7, with D tentatively TRBD1 (5 bases). V shed 7 bases and J shed 1 base, with 17 bases lying between them. CDR1 is MDHEN and CDR2 is SYDVKM in the germline V gene. This CDR3 comprises 15 residues.